This T cell receptor (beta chain) is drawn from a study of CD8 T cells in ankylosing spondylitis. Notes on the study in general: CD8+ by phenotype, disease-linked clones were relatively rare in peripheral blood. It appeared that ankylosing spondylitis blood was characterized by a TCR beta motif of under ten highly homologous variants. According to the report, clones linked to the disease were significantly enriched in matched synovial fluid samples taken from ankylosing spondylitis patients.

Concerning this clonotype: Its specificity is unknown.

In making TCR beta libraries, quantitative 5'-RACE with molecular barcodes was used. TCRdb re-called the 5' RACE reads through MiXCR, storing one row per CDR3 protein. This table has about 250,000 distinct CDR3 sequences, over 15% appearing once. Germline V gives CDR1 SGHVS, CDR2 FQNEAQ. CDR3 size: 16 residues. The ends were cut back, 5 bases at V and 7 bases at J, with 21 bases in the middle. The chain uses TRBV7-8 and TRBJ1-3, with D possibly TRBD1 on 6 matching bases. This clonotype was obtained from a male donor with ankylosing spondylitis or in good health (not recorded which). The sequenced sample was blood, either unsorted or a sorted T cell fraction (not recorded which). As DNA, the CDR3 is TGTGCCAGCAGCCGCCGGGGGCTGGGGGAGGAGAACACCATATATTTT. As protein: CASSRRGLGEENTIYF.